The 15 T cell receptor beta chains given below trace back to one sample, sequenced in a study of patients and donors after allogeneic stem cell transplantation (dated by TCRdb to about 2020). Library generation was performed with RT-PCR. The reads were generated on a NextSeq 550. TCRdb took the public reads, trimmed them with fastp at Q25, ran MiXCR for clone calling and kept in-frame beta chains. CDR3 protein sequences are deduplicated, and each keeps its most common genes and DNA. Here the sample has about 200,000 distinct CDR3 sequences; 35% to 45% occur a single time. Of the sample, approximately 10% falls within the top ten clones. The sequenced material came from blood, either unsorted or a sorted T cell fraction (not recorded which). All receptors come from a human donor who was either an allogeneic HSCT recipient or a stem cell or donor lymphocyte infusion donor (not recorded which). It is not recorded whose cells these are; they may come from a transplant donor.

CDR3 bases: TGTGCCAGCAGCCCCTTTGGGACGGTCAACTATGGCTACACCTTC. It translates to CASSPFGTVNYGYTF. V gene TRBV3-1 combines with J gene TRBJ1-2, with TRBD1 as a possible D gene (5 bases). Trimming took off 4 bases at V and 2 bases at J, with 14 bases between the two ends. CDR1 and CDR2 from the germline V gene are LGHDT and YNNKEL (reference sequence). There are 15 residues in the CDR3.

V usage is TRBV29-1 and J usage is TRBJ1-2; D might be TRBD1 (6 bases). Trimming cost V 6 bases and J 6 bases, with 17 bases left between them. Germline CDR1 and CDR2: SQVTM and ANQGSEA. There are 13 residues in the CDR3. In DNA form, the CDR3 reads TGCAGCGTCACCGAGGGGGGGCCGCATGGCTACACCTTC. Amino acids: CSVTEGGPHGYTF.

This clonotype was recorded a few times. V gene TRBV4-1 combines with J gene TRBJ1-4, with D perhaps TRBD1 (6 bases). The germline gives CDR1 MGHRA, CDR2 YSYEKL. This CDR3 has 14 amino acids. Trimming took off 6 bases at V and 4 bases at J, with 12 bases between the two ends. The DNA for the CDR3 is TGCGCCAGCAGGCCGGACAGCTATAATGAAAAACTGTTTTTT. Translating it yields CASRPDSYNEKLFF.

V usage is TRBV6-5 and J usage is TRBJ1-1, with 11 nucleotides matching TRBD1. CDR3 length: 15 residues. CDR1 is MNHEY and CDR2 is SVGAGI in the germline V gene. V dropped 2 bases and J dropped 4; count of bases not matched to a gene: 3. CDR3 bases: TGTGCCAGCAGTTACCTGGGACAGGGGGGCACTGAAGCTTTCTTT. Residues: CASSYLGQGGTEAFF.

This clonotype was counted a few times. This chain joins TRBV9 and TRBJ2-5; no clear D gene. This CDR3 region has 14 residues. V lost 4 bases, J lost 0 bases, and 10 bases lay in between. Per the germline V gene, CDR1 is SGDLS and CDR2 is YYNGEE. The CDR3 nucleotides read TGTGCCAGCAGCCCCTTTACCCACCAAGAGACCCAGTACTTC. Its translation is CASSPFTHQETQYF.

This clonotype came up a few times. The CDR3 DNA follows: TGTGCCAGCAGCTTAGAGATGGACTATGGCTACACCTTC. It is translated as CASSLEMDYGYTF. This chain connects TRBV7-8 to TRBJ1-2, with no clear D. The CDR3 is made up of 13 amino acids. The V end lost 1 base, the J end lost 3 bases, and 6 bases lay between the germline ends. Germline values: CDR1 SGHVS, CDR2 FQNEAQ. The full variable domain, its missing parts supplied by reference TRBV7-8 and TRBJ1-2, is GAGVSQSPRYKVAKRGQDVALRCDPISGHVSLFWYQQALGQGPEFLTYFQNEAQLDKSGLPSDRFFAERPEGSVSTLKIQRTQQEDSAVYLCASSLEMDYGYTFGSGTRLTVV.

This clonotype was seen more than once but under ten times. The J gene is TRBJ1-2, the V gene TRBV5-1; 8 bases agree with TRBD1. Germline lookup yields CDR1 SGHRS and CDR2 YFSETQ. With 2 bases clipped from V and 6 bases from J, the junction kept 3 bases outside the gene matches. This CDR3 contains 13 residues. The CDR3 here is CASSLTGGNGYTF. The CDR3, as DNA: TGCGCCAGCAGCTTAACAGGGGGAAATGGCTACACCTTC.

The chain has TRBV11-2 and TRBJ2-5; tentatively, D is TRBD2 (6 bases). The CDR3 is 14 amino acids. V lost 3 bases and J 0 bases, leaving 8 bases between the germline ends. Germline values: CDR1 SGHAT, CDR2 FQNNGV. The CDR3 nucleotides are TGTGCCAGCAGCTTCGGGGGATACCAAGAGACCCAGTACTTC. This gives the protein CASSFGGYQETQYF.

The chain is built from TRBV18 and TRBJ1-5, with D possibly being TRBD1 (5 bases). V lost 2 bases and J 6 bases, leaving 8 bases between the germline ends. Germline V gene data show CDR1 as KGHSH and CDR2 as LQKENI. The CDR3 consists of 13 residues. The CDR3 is CASSPGAGQPQHF. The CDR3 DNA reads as TGTGCCAGCTCACCAGGGGCGGGTCAGCCCCAGCATTTT.

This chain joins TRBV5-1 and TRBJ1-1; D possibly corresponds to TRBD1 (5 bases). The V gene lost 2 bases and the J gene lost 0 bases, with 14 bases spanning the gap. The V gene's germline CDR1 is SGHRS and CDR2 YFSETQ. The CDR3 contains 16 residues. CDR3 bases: TGCGCCAGCAGCTTAAGCCAGGGATTTATGAACACTGAAGCTTTCTTT. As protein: CASSLSQGFMNTEAFF.

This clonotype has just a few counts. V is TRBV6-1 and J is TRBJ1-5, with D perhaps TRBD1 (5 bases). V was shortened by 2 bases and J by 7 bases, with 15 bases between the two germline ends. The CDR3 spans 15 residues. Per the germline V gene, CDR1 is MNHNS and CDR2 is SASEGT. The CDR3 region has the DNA TGTGCCAGCAGTGAACTGGGGGAAGTGTGGCAGCCCCAGCATTTT. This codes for CASSELGEVWQPQHF.

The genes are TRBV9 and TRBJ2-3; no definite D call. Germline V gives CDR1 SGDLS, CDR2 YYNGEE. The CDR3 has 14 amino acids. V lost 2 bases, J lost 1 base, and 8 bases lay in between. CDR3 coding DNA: TGTGCCAGCAGCGTCATCTCCGGCACAGATACGCAGTATTTT. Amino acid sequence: CASSVISGTDTQYF. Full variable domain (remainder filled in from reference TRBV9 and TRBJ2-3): DSGVTQTPKHLITATGQRVTLRCSPRSGDLSVYWYQQSLDQGLQFLIQYYNGEERAKGNILERFSAQQFPDLHSELNLSSLELGDSALYFCASSVISGTDTQYFGPGTRLTVL.

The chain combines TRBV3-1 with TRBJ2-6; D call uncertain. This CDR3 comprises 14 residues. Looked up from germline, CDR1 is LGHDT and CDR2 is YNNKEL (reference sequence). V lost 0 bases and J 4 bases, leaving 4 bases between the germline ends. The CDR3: CASSQENGANVLTF. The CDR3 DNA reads TGTGCCAGCAGCCAAGAGAACGGGGCCAACGTCCTGACTTTC.

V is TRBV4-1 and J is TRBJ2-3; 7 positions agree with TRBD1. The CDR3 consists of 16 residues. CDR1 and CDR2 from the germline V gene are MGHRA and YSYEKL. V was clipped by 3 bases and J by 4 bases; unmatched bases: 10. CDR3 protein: CASSHRTGRVSDTQYF. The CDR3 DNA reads TGCGCCAGCAGCCATCGGACAGGACGAGTTTCAGATACGCAGTATTTT.

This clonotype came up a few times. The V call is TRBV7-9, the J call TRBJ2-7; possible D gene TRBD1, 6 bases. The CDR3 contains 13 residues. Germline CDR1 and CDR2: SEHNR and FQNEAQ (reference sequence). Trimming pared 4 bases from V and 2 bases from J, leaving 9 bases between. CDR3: CASSSDSTYEQYF. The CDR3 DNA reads TGTGCCAGCAGCTCGGACAGTACCTACGAGCAGTACTTC. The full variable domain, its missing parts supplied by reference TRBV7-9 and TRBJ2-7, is DTGVSQNPRHKITKRGQNVTFRCDPISEHNRLYWYRQTLGQGPEFLTYFQNEAQLEKSRLLSDRFSAERPKGSFSTLEIQRTEQGDSAMYLCASSSDSTYEQYFGPGTRLTVT.